Listed below are T cell receptor beta chains from one sample, sequenced in a study of blood T cell repertoires in COVID-19. Generated by immunoSEQ multiplex PCR, the TCRdb table keeps only in-frame clones and is missing some. The sample records some 430,000 clones, roughly 88% being singletons. The source material was PBMCs or T cells enriched from blood (not recorded which). These receptors came from a man between 18 and 29 years old who had recovered from COVID-19. Each CDR3 is given with its conserved first and last residue. D genes are given only for firm matches. The size of a clone is reported for some rows only, either as once, few or many, or as a class for expanded clones.

size,D,V,J,DNA,CDR3
NA,TRBD1,TRBV6-4,TRBJ1-2,TGTGCCAGCAGTAAGGACAGGGGTGTGTATGGCTACACCTTC,CASSKDRGVYGYTF
NA,TRBD2,TRBV7-9,TRBJ2-3,TGTGCCAGCAGCAAGACTAGCGGGGGGGCTGGTAGAGATACGCAGTATTTT,CASSKTSGGAGRDTQYF
NA,TRBD1,TRBV10-3,TRBJ1-6,TGTGCCACTGTTGCCGGGACAGAGAATTCACCCCTCCACTTT,CATVAGTENSPLHF
NA,TRBD2,TRBV7-2,TRBJ2-1,TGTGCCAGCAGCCTAGGACTAGCGGCCGCCTACAATGAGCAGTTCTTC,CASSLGLAAAYNEQFF
NA,TRBD1,TRBV12-3/TRBV12-4,TRBJ1-2,TGTGCCAGCAGTTCCGACAGGGGTGGCTACACCTTC,CASSSDRGGYTF
NA,NA,TRBV6-1,TRBJ2-7,TGTGCCAGCAGTGATTCCGGGACACAAGCCTACGAGCAGTACTTC,CASSDSGTQAYEQYF
NA,NA,TRBV27,TRBJ2-7,TGTGCCAGCAGTTTTTCTTGGACTGGCAACGAGCAGTACTTC,CASSFSWTGNEQYF
NA,NA,TRBV21-1,TRBJ1-2,TGTGCCAGCGGGGACTTTTCATATGGCTACACCTTC,CASGDFSYGYTF
NA,NA,TRBV3-1/TRBV3-2,TRBJ2-1,TGTGCCAGCAGCCCACAGGGCGAATATGAGCAGTTCTTC,CASSPQGEYEQFF
NA,TRBD1,TRBV25-1,TRBJ1-1,TGTGCCAGCAGTGGACAGGGGACGAACACTGAAGCTTTCTTT,CASSGQGTNTEAFF
NA,TRBD2,TRBV11-2,TRBJ2-5,TGTGCCAGCAGTCACCTCGAGCGACTAGCGGGGGTGGAGACCCAGTACTTC,CASSHLERLAGVETQYF
NA,NA,TRBV5-1,TRBJ2-5,TGCGCCAGCATGGTTGGGCAGGGCTCAGAGACCCAGTACTTC,CASMVGQGSETQYF
few,NA,TRBV5-8,TRBJ2-2,TGTGCCAGCAGCCGTGACCAGGGCTCTAGGACCGGGGAGCTGTTTTTT,CASSRDQGSRTGELFF
NA,TRBD1,TRBV18,TRBJ2-2,TGTGCCAGCTCATCCGGGACAGGGGTCCTCGCCGGGGAGCTGTTTTTT,CASSSGTGVLAGELFF
NA,NA,TRBV14,TRBJ1-1,TGTGCCAGCAGCCAAGACCGGAACACTGAAGCTTTCTTT,CASSQDRNTEAFF
once,NA,TRBV2,TRBJ1-1,TGTGCCAGCAGAGCGGGACTCCAGAACACTGAAGCTTTCTTT,CASRAGLQNTEAFF
few,NA,TRBV6-5,TRBJ1-6,TGTGCCAGCGCTACGGGACTCTTAAATTCACCCCTCCACTTT,CASATGLLNSPLHF
once,TRBD1,TRBV3-1/TRBV3-2,TRBJ1-2,TGTGCCAGCGGGACAGCCGAGTACGAGGGCTACACCTTC,CASGTAEYEGYTF
NA,NA,TRBV5-1,TRBJ1-2,TGCGCCAGCAGCTTGATAGGAGGGAGCGGCTACACCTTC,CASSLIGGSGYTF
NA,TRBD2,TRBV11-2,TRBJ2-3,TGTGCCAGCAGCTTAGGGGCTAGCGGGCCTACCTACACAGATACGCAGTATTTT,CASSLGASGPTYTDTQYF
once,NA,TRBV13,TRBJ2-7,TGTGCCAGCAGCTCCACGTGGAGTAGCGAGATCTACGAGCAGTACTTC,CASSSTWSSEIYEQYF
NA,NA,TRBV7-9,TRBJ2-7,TGTGCCAGCAGCCCCGGGATGGGAACGGGCGAGCAGTACTTC,CASSPGMGTGEQYF
NA,NA,TRBV12-3/TRBV12-4,TRBJ2-2,TGTGCCAGCAACAGGGCCGACACCGGGGAGCTGTTTTTT,CASNRADTGELFF
once,NA,TRBV7-8,TRBJ1-6,TGTGCCAGCAGCCAAACCACGTGGAGCTCCTATAATTCACCCCTCCACTTT,CASSQTTWSSYNSPLHF
NA,TRBD1,TRBV27,TRBJ2-4,TGTGCTTCCGGGACAGGGAAAAACATTCAGTACTTC,CASGTGKNIQYF
NA,NA,TRBV9,TRBJ2-2,TGTGCCAGCAGCGATAGACTGGACACCGGGGAGCTGTTTTTT,CASSDRLDTGELFF
NA,TRBD2,TRBV27,TRBJ2-1,TGTGCCAGCAGCGTCCTGCGGGAGGGTCGGGACAATGAGCAGTTCTTC,CASSVLREGRDNEQFF
NA,TRBD1,TRBV5-1,TRBJ2-1,TGCGCCAGCAGCCGGGCAGGGGGCAATGAGCAGTTCTTC,CASSRAGGNEQFF
NA,TRBD1,TRBV27,TRBJ1-6,TGTGCCAGCAGTTTGAGGGGGCTGGGAAATTCACCCCTCCACTTT,CASSLRGLGNSPLHF